This TCR beta chain was retrieved from a study of cytomegalovirus exposure and HLA in healthy donors. It was with 60 Vbeta and 13 Jbeta primers that the PCR ran. Method: immunoSEQ multiplex PCR; TCRdb's copy keeps in-frame clones and lacks some. The table records approximately 180,000 clones, around 80% of them present only once. The material sequenced was PBMCs. The receptor's source is a man aged 25-45 years in good health and CMV-seropositive.

CDR3 amino acids: CASCGSQKANYGYTF. The CDR3 DNA follows: TGTGCCAGCTGCGGCAGTCAGAAAGCTAACTATGGCTACACCTTC. The genes are TRBV6-5 and TRBJ1-2; D is uncertain. This CDR3 comprises 15 residues. With 8 bases removed from V and 0 bases from J, the gap between germline ends came to 16 bases. CDR1 and CDR2 from the germline V gene are MNHEY and SVGAGI.